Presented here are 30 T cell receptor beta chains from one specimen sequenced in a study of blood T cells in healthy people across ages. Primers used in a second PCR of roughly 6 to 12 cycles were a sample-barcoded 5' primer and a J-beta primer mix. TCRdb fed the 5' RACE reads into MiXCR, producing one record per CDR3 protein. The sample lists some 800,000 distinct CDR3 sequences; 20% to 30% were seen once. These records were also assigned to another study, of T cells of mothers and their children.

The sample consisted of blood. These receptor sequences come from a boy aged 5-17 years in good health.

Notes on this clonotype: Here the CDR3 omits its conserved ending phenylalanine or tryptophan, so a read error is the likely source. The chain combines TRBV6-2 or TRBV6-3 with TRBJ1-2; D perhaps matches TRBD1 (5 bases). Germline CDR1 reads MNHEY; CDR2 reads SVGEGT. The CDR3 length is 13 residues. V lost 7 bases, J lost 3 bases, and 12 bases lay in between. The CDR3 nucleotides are TGTGCCAGCACTGAAGCGGGGGACTATGGCTACACCCTC. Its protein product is CASTEAGDYGYTL.

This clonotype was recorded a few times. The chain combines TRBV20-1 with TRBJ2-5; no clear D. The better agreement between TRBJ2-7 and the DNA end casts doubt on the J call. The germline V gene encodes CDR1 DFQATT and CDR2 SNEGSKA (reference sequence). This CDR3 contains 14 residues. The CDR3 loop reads CSAGVFLSSYEQYF. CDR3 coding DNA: TGCAGTGCTGGTGTCTTCCTCTCCTCCTACGAGCAGTACTTC.

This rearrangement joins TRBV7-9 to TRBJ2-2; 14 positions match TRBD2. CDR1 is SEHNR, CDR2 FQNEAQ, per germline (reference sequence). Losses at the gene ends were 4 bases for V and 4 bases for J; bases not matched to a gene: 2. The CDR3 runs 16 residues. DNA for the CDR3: TGTGCCAGCAGCTCGGGACTAGCGGGGGCCACCGGGGAGCTGTTTTTT. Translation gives CASSSGLAGATGELFF.

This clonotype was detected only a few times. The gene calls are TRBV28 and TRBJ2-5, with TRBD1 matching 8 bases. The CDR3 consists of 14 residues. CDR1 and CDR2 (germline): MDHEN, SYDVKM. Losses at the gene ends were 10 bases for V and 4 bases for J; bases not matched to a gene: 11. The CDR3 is CATLERDRGETQYF. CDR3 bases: TGTGCCACTCTCGAACGCGACAGGGGAGAGACCCAGTACTTC.

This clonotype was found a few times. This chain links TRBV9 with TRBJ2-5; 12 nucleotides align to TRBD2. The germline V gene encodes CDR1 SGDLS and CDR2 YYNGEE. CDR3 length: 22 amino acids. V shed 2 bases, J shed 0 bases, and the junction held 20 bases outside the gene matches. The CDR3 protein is CASSVSGQKFWTSGTDQETQYF. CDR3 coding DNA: TGTGCCAGCAGCGTTTCCGGGCAAAAGTTTTGGACTAGCGGGACCGACCAAGAGACCCAGTACTTC.

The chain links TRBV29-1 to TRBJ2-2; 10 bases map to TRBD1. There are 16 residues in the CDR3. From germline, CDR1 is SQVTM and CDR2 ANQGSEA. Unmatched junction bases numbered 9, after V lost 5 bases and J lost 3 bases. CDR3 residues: CSVYIPGQGHTGELFF. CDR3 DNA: TGCAGCGTTTACATACCGGGACAGGGGCACACCGGGGAGCTGTTTTTT.

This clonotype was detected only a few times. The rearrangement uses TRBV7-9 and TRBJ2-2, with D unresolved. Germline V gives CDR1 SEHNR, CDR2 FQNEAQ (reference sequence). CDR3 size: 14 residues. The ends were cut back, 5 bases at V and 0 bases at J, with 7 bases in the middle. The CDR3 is CASSGGTNTGELFF. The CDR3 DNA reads TGTGCCAGCAGCGGCGGAACGAACACCGGGGAGCTGTTTTTT.

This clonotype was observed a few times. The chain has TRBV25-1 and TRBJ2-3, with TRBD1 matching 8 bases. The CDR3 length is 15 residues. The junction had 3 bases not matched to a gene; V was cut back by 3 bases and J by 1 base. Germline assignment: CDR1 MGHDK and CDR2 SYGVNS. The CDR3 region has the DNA TGTGCCAGCAGTGATGACAGGGGACGCACAGATACGCAGTATTTT. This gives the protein CASSDDRGRTDTQYF.

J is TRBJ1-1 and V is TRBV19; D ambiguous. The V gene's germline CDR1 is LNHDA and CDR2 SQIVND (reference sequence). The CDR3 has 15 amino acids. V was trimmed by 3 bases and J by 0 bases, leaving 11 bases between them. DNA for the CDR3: TGTGCCAGTAGTATTTCCTATCAGATGAACACTGAAGCTTTCTTT. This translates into CASSISYQMNTEAFF.

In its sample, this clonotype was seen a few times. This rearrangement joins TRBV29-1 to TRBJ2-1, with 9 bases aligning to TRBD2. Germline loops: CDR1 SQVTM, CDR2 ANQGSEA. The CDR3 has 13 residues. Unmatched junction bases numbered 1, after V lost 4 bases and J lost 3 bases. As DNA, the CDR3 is TGCAGCGTTGTAGCGGGAGTCTACAATGAGCAGTTCTTC. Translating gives CSVVAGVYNEQFF.

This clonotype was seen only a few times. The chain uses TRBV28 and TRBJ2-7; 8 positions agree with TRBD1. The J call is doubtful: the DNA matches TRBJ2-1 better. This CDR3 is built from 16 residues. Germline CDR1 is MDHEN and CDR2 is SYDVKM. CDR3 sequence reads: CASSFQDRAPYNEQFF. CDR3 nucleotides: TGTGCCAGCAGTTTTCAGGACAGGGCCCCTTACAATGAGCAGTTCTTC.

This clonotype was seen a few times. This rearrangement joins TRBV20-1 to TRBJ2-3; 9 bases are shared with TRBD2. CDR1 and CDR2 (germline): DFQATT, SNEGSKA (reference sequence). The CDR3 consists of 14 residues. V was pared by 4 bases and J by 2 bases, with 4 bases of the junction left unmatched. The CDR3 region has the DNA TGCAGTGCTATTCGCGGGGGGGCCACAGATACGCAGTATTTT. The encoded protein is CSAIRGGATDTQYF.

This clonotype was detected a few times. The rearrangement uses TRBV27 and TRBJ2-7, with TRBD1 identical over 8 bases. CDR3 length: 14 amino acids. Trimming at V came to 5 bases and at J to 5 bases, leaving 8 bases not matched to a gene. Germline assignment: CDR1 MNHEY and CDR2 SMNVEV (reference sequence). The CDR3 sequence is CASSQRTGFHEQYF. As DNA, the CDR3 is TGTGCCAGCAGTCAACGGACAGGGTTCCACGAGCAGTACTTC.

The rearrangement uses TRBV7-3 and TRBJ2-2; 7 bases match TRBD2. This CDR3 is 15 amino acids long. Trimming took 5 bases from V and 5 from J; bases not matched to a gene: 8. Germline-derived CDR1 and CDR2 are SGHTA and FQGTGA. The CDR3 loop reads CASSPGREGTGELFF. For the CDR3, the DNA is TGTGCCAGCAGCCCGGGGAGGGAAGGGACCGGGGAGCTGTTTTTT. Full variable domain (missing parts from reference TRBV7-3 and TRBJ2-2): GAGVSQTPSNKVTEKGKYVELRCDPISGHTALYWYRQSLGQGPEFLIYFQGTGAADDSGLPNDRFFAVRPEGSVSTLKIQRTERGDSAVYLCASSPGREGTGELFFGEGSRLTVL.

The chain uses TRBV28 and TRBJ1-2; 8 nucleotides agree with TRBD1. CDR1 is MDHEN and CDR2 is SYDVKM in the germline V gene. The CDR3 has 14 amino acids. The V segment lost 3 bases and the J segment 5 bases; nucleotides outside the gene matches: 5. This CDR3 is CASSLAGGPYGYTF. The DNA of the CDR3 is TGTGCCAGCAGTTTGGCAGGGGGCCCTTATGGCTACACCTTC.

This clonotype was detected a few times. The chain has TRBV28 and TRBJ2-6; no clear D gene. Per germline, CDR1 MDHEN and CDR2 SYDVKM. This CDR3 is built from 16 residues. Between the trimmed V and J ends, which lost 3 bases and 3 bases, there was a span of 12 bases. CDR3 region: CASSLTVPYGANVLTF. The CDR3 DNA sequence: TGTGCCAGCAGTTTGACGGTACCTTATGGGGCCAACGTCCTGACTTTC.

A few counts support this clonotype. CDR3 sequence reads: CASSGRQGSPTDTQYF. The CDR3 DNA follows: TGTGCCAGCAGTGGAAGACAGGGATCCCCTACAGATACGCAGTATTTT. This chain joins TRBV9 and TRBJ2-3; 7 bases align to TRBD1. From germline, CDR1 is SGDLS and CDR2 YYNGEE. The CDR3 sequence is 16 residues long. The ends lost 5 bases at V and 3 bases at J; junction bases unmatched: 12.

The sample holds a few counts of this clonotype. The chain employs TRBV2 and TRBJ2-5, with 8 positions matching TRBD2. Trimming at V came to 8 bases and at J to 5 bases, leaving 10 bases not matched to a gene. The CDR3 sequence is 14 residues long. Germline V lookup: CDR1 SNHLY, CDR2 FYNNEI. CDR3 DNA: TGTGCCAGCCTTGGAGGCGGGGGGCGGGAGACCCAGTACTTC. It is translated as CASLGGGGRETQYF.

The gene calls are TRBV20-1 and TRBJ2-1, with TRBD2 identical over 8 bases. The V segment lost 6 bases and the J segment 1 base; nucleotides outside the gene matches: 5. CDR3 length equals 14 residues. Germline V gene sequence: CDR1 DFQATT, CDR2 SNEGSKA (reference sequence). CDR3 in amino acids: CSALLAGSYNEQFF. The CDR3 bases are TGCAGTGCCCTATTAGCGGGGTCCTACAATGAGCAGTTCTTC.

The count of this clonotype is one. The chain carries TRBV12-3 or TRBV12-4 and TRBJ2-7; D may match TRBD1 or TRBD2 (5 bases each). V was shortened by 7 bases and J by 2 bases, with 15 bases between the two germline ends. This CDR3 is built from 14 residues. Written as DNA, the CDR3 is TGTGCCAGCACCTTGGCGGTGGGGGCCTACGAGCAGTACTTC. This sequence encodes CASTLAVGAYEQYF.

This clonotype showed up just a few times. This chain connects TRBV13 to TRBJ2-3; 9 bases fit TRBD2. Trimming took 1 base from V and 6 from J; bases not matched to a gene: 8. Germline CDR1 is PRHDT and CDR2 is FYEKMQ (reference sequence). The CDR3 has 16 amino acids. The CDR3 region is CASSLASGVSRDTQYF. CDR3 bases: TGTGCCAGCAGCTTAGCTAGCGGGGTGTCCCGGGATACGCAGTATTTT.

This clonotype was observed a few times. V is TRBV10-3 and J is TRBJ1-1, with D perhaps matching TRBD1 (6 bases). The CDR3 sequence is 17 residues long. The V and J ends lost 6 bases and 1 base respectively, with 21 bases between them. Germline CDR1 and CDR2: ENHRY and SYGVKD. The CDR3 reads CAISAGGLMTGNTEAFF. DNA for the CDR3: TGTGCCATCAGCGCGGGGGGCTTAATGACCGGGAACACTGAAGCTTTCTTT.

In DNA, the CDR3 is TGTGCCAGCAGCTCGATACAGGGGGGCGAGCAGTACTTC. Protein sequence: CASSSIQGGEQYF. This chain joins TRBV7-3 and TRBJ2-5; TRBD1 matches 8 bases. The tail of the sequence fits TRBJ2-7 better, so the J call may be wrong. The CDR3 contains 13 residues. Germline V gives CDR1 SGHTA, CDR2 FQGTGA.

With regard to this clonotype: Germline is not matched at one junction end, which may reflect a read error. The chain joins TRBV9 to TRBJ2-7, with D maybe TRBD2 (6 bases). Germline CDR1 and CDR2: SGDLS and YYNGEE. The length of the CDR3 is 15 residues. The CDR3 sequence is CASSVAGGNSHEQYF. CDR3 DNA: TGTGCCAGCAGCGTAGCGGGCGGGAACTCCCACGAGCAGTACTTC.

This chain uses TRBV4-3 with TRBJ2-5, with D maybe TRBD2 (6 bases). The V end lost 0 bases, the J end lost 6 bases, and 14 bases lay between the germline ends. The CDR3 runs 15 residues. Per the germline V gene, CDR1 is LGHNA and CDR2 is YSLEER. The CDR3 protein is CASSQEGGRGQTQYF. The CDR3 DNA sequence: TGCGCCAGCAGCCAAGAGGGGGGACGGGGACAGACCCAGTACTTC.

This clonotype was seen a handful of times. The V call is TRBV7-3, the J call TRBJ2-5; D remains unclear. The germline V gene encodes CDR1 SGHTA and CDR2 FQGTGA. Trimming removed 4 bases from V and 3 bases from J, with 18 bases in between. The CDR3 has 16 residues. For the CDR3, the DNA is TGTGCCAGCAGCTATGGAATACATAAAGCTGAAGAGACCCAGTACTTC. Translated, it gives CASSYGIHKAEETQYF. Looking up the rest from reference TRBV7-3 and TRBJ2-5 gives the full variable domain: GAGVSQTPSNKVTEKGKYVELRCDPISGHTALYWYRQSLGQGPEFLIYFQGTGAADDSGLPNDRFFAVRPEGSVSTLKIQRTERGDSAVYLCASSYGIHKAEETQYFGPGTRLLVL.

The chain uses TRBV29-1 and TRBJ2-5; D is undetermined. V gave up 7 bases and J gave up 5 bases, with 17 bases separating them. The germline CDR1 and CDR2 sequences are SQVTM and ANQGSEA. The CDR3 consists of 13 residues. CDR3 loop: CSARHPSTETQYF. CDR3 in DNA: TGCAGCGCACGACACCCTTCTACTGAGACCCAGTACTTC.

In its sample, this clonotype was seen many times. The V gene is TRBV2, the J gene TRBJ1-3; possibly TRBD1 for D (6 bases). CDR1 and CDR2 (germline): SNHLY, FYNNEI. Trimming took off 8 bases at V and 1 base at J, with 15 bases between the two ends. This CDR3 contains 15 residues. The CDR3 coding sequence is TGTGCCAGCCATTCAGGGGTTTTTTCTGGAAACACCATATATTTT. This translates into CASHSGVFSGNTIYF.

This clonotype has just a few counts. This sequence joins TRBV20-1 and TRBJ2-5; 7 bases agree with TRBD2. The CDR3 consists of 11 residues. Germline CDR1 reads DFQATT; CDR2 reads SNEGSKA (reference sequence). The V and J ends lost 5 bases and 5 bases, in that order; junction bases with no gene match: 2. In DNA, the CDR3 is TGCAGTGCTGGGAGGGAGGAGACCCAGTACTTC. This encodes CSAGREETQYF.

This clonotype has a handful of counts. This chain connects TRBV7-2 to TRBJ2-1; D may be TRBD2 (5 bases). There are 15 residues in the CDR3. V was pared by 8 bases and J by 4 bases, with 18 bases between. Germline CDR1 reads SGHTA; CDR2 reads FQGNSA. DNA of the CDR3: TGTGCCAGCGCGCGCCGGACTGGCGGGTACAATGAGCAGTTCTTC. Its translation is CASARRTGGYNEQFF.